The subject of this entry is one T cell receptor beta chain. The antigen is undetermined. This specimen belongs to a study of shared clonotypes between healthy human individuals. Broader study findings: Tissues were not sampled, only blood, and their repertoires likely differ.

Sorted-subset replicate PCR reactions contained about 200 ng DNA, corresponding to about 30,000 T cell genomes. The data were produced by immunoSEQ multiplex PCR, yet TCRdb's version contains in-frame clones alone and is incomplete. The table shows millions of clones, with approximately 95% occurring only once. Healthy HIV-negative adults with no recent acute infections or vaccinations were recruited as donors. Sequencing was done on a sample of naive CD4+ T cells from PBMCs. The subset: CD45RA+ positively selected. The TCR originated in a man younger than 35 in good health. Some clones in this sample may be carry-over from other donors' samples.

The CDR3 is CASSNRREGYTF. In DNA form, the CDR3 reads TGTGCCAGCAGTAATCGCAGGGAAGGCTACACCTTC. This chain connects TRBV2 to TRBJ1-2; TRBD1 might be the D (5 bases). This CDR3 is 12 amino acids long. With 5 bases removed from V and 8 bases from J, the gap between germline ends came to 12 bases. CDR1 and CDR2 (germline): SNHLY, FYNNEI.